The present entry profiles one TCR beta chain with its context. These data originate in a study of control samples from healthy donors and cancer patients. The germline V gene encodes CDR1 KGHSY and CDR2 FQNENV. V shed 0 bases, J shed 4 bases, and the junction held 1 base outside the gene matches. CDR3 length: 14 amino acids. Only in-frame clones appear in the TCRdb table, and some are missing; sequencing was by immunoSEQ multiplex PCR. This table has 110,000 to 150,000 clones, less than 95% appearing once. V usage is TRBV16 and J usage is TRBJ2-7; 9 bases agree with TRBD1. The receptor's source is a man between 18 and 29 years old in good health. The sample comprised blood. CDR3 in DNA: TGTGCCAGCAGCCAATCAGGACAGGGGTACGAGCAGTACTTC. Encoded protein: CASSQSGQGYEQYF.